This T cell receptor beta chain was sequenced in a study of cytotoxic CD8 clonotypes in ibrutinib-treated CLL. Using immunoSEQ multiplex PCR, the repertoire was profiled, and TCRdb retains in-frame clones only, with some absent. The sample holds approximately 340,000 clones; roughly 70% are singletons and the top ten take roughly 6%. The CDR3 loop spans 17 amino acids. Germline values: CDR1 LNHNV, CDR2 YYDKDF (reference sequence). V lost 3 bases, J lost 3 bases, and 18 bases lay in between. This TCR was recovered from a human donor with chronic lymphocytic leukemia. Sequencing was performed on PBMCs, taken after 36 months of ibrutinib treatment. The chain is built from TRBV15 and TRBJ2-4, with D perhaps given as TRBD1 or TRBD2 (5 bases each). This CDR3 is CATSREPRGWGKNIQYF. Here the CDR3 DNA reads TGTGCCACCAGCAGGGAACCGAGGGGTTGGGGCAAAAACATTCAGTACTTC.